A single T cell receptor (beta chain) is shown here with its context. Its antigen is unknown. The sample comes from a study of shared clonotypes between healthy human individuals. Study-level results: What rarefaction showed was incomplete sorted-subset sequencing despite large depth.

The assay was immunoSEQ multiplex PCR, and TCRdb's table has in-frame clones only and misses some. This sample carries about 580,000 clones, 98% of them seen once, and the ten largest clones take approximately 0.3%. Terminally differentiated effector memory CD45RA+ cells were excluded by CCR7 positive selection of CD45RO-negative cells. This CDR3 spans 12 amino acids. The germline gives CDR1 SGHNT, CDR2 YENEEA. Trimming cost V 5 bases and J 6 bases, with 10 bases left between them. Sequencing used naive CD8+ T cells sorted from blood. This clonotype was sampled from a man aged 25 to 40 in good health. The chain links TRBV11-3 to TRBJ1-2; the D gene is possibly TRBD1 (5 bases). CDR3 loop: CASSQDTDGYTF. The CDR3 DNA reads as TGTGCCAGCAGCCAGGACACGGATGGCTACACCTTC.